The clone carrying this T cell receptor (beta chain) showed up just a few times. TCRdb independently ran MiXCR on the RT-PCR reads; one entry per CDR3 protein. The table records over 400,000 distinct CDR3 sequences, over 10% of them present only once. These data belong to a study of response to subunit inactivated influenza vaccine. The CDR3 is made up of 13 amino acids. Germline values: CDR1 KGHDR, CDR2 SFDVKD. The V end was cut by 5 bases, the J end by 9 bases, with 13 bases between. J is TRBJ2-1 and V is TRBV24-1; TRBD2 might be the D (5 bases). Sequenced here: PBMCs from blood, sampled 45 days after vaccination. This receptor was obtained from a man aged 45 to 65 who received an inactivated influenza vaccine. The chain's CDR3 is CATSVAGEGEQFF. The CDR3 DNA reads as TGTGCCACCAGTGTAGCCGGGGAAGGTGAGCAGTTCTTC.